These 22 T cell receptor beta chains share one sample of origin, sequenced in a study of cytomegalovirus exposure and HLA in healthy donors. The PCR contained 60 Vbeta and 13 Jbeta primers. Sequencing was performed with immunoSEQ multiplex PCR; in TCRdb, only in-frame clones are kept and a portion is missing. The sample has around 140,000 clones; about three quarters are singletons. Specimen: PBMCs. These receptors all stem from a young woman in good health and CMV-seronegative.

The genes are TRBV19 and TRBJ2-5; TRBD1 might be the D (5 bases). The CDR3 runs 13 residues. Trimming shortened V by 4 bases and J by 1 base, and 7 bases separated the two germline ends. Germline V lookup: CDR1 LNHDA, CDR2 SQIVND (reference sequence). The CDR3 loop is CASSNGAQETQYF. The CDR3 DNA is TGTGCCAGTAGTAATGGGGCCCAAGAGACCCAGTACTTC.

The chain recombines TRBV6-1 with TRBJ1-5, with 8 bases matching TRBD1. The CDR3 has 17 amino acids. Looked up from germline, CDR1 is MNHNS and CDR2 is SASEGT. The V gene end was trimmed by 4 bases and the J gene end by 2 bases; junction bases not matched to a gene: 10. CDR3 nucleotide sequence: TGTGCCAGCAGTGCTCCGGGACAGGCATACCGCAATCAGCCCCAGCATTTT. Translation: CASSAPGQAYRNQPQHF.

The CDR3 DNA reads TGTGCCAGCAGTGAAAGGGAGGTTTCGATCTTTCAAGGCTACACCTTC. Amino acid sequence: CASSEREVSIFQGYTF. The chain carries TRBV6-1 and TRBJ1-2; D is undetermined. Germline CDR1 reads MNHNS; CDR2 reads SASEGT. The CDR3 extends over 16 amino acids. Trimming pared 2 bases from V and 8 bases from J, leaving 21 bases between.

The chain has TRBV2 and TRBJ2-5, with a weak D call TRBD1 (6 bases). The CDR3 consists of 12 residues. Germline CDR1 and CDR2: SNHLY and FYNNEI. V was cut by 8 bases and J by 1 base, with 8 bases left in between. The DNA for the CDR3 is TGTGCCAGCGGGGGCCTCCAAGAGACCCAGTACTTC. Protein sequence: CASGGLQETQYF.

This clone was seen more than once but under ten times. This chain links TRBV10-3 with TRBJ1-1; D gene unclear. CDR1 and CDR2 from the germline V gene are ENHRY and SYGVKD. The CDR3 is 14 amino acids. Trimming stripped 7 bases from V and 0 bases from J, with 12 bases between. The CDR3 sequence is CAITEDGLNTEAFF. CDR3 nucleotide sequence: TGTGCCATCACCGAGGATGGCCTGAACACTGAAGCTTTCTTT.

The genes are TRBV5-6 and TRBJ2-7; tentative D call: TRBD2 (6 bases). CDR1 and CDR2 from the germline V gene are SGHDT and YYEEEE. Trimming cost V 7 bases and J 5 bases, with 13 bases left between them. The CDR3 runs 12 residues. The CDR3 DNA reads TGTGCCAGCTATAGCGGAGGGGACGAGCAGTACTTC. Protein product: CASYSGGDEQYF. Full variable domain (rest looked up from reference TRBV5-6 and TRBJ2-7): DAGVTQSPTHLIKTRGQQVTLRCSPKSGHDTVSWYQQALGQGPQFIFQYYEEEERQRGNFPDRFSGHQFPNYSSELNVNALLLGDSALYLCASYSGGDEQYFGPGTRLTVT.

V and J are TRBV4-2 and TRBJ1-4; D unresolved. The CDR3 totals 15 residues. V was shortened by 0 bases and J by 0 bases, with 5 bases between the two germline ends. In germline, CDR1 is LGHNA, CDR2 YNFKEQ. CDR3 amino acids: CASSQDLATNEKLFF. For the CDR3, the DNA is TGTGCCAGCAGCCAAGATCTAGCAACTAATGAAAAACTGTTTTTT.

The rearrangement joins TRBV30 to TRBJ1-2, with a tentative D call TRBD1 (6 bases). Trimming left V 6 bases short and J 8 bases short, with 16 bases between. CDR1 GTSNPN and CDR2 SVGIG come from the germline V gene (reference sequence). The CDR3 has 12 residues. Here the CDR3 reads CACGGGQWGYTF. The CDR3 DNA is TGTGCCTGCGGAGGAGGACAGTGGGGCTACACCTTC. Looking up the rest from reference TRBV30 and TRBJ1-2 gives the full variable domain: SQTIHQWPATLVQPVGSPLSLECTVEGTSNPNLYWYRQAAGRGLQLLFYSVGIGQISSEVPQNLSASRPQDRQFILSSKKLLLSDSGFYLCACGGGQWGYTFGSGTRLTVV.

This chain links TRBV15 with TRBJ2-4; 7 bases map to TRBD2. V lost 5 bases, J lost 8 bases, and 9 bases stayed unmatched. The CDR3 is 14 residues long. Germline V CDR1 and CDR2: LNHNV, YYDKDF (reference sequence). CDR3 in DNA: TGTGCCACCAGCGCCCGGGGAGGGAGAGACATTCAGTACTTC. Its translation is CATSARGGRDIQYF.

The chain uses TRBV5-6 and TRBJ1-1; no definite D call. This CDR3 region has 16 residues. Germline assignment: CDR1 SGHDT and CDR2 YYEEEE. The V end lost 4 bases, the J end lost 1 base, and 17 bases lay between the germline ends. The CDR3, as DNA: TGTGCCAGCAGCCCGCGTAGAGTCGTGAGGAACACTGAAGCTTTCTTT. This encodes CASSPRRVVRNTEAFF.

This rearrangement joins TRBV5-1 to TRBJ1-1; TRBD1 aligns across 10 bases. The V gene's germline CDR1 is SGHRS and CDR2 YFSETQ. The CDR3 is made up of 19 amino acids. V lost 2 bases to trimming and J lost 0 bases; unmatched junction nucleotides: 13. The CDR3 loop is CASSFSTAGQGPLNTEAFF. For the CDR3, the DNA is TGCGCCAGCAGCTTTTCAACCGCGGGACAGGGGCCGCTGAACACTGAAGCTTTCTTT.

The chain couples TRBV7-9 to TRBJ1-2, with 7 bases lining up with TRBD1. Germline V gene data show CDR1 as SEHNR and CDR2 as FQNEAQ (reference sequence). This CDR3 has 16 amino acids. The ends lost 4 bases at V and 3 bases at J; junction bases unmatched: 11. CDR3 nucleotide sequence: TGTGCCAGCAGCTCACCAGTGGGACAGCGGTACTATGGCTACACCTTC. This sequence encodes CASSSPVGQRYYGYTF.

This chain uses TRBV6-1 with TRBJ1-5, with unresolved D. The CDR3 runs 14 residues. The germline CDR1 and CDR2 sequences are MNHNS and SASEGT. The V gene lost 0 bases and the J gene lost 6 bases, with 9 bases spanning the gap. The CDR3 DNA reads TGTGCCAGCAGTGAAGCGCGGCGGAGTCAGCCCCAGCATTTT. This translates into CASSEARRSQPQHF.

Here the CDR3 DNA reads TGTGCCAGCAGCCAAGCGGTATTCCCCTCTGGAAACACCATATATTTT. Protein sequence: CASSQAVFPSGNTIYF. V and J are TRBV4-2 and TRBJ1-3; D is unclear. CDR1 is LGHNA and CDR2 is YNFKEQ in the germline V gene. V lost 1 base and J lost 0, with 10 bases in between. The length of the CDR3 is 16 residues.

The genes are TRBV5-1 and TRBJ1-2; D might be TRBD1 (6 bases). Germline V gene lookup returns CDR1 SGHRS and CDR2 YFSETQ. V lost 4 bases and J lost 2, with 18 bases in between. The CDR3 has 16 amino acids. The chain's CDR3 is CASSPEDRYGNYGYTF. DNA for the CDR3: TGCGCCAGCAGCCCGGAGGACAGATATGGCAACTATGGCTACACCTTC.

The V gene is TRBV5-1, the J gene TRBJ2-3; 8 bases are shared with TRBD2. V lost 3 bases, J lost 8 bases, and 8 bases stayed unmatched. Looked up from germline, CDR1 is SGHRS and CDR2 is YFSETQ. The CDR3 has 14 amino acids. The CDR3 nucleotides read TGCGCCAGCAGCTCAAGCGGGAGACCGGGTACGCAGTATTTT. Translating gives CASSSSGRPGTQYF.

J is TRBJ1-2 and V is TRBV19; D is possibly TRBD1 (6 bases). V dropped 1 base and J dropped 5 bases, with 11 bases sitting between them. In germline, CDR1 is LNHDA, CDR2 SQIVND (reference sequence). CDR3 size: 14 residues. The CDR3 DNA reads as TGTGCCAGTAGTATAGGGGCAGGGGCATATGGCTACACCTTC. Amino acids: CASSIGAGAYGYTF.

DNA of the CDR3: TGTGCCAGCAGCTTATATGCGCCCTCTGGGGCCAACGTCCTGACTTTC. This gives the protein CASSLYAPSGANVLTF. The chain joins TRBV7-9 to TRBJ2-6; no reliable D call. The ends were cut back, 2 bases at V and 0 bases at J, with 8 bases in the middle. CDR1 and CDR2 from the germline V gene are SEHNR and FQNEAQ (reference sequence). The CDR3 consists of 16 residues.

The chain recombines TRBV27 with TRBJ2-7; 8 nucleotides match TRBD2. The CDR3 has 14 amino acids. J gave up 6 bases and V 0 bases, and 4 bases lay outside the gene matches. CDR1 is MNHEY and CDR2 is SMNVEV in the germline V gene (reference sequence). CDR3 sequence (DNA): TGTGCCAGCAGTTTATCCCTAGCGGGCTCCGAGCAGTACTTC. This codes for CASSLSLAGSEQYF.

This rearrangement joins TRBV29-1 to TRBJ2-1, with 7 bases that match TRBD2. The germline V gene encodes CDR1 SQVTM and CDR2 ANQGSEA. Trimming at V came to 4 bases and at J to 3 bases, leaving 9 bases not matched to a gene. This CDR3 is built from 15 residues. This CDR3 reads CSVATWREYYNEQFF. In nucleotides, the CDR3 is TGCAGCGTTGCTACATGGCGGGAGTACTACAATGAGCAGTTCTTC.

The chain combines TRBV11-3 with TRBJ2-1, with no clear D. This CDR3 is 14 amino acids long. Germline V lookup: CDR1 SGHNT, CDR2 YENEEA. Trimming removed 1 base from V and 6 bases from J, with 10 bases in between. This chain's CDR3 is CASSLGVSINEQFF. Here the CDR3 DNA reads TGTGCCAGCAGCTTAGGAGTCTCGATCAATGAGCAGTTCTTC.

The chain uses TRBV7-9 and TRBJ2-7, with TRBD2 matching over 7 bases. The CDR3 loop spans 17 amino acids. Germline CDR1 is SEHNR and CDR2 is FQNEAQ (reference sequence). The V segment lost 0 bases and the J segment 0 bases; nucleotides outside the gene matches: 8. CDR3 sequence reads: CASSLAPSGKSSYEQYF. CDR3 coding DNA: TGTGCCAGCAGCTTAGCACCTAGCGGAAAAAGCTCCTACGAGCAGTACTTC.